Described below is a single T cell receptor (beta chain) sequence and its context. Its antigen is still unknown. Amplification of TCR beta CDR3 regions used RNA as the template. A first-round RT-PCR of the TCR CDR3 used the HTBI primer set. TCRdb used MiXCR to reprocess the multiplex PCR reads, holding one entry per CDR3 protein. The profile covers hundreds of thousands of distinct CDR3 sequences, with 15% to 20% appearing a single time and roughly 17% taken by the ten largest. This sample was taken from a study of T cells in Graves' hyperthyroidism and ophthalmopathy. Study results and limitations: A model built on 13 V-J features separated ophthalmopathy from stable hyperthyroidism.

Initially, at the first diagnosis of hyperthyroidism and before any ophthalmopathy symptoms, blood was sampled. The PBMCs studied were ones that came from roughly 9.4 ml fresh peripheral blood. The CDR3 spans 18 residues. Germline trimming cut 0 bases from V and 3 bases from J; bases unmatched to any gene: 11. Germline CDR1 reads MRHNA; CDR2 reads SNTAGT. V gene TRBV6-4 combines with J gene TRBJ1-2; 9 positions match TRBD1. The clonotype comes from a woman aged 45-60 years with Graves' hyperthyroidism that later progressed to Graves' ophthalmopathy. Specimen: blood. The CDR3 here is CASSDSGGTGKPYYGYTF. CDR3 sequence (DNA): TGTGCCAGCAGTGACTCGGGCGGGACAGGGAAGCCTTACTATGGCTACACCTTC.